A selection of T cell receptor beta chains follows, all from one sample in a study of blood T cell repertoires in COVID-19. Here immunoSEQ multiplex PCR was the method, and the copy in TCRdb shows in-frame clones only, minus some. Among around 65,000 clones listed, roughly 80% were seen once. The source material was peripheral blood. These TCRs come from a woman older than 75 with active or convalescent COVID-19. Each CDR3 is given with its conserved first and last residue. D genes are given only for firm matches. Clone size is stated in some rows and not others, as once, few, many or a class when expanded.

J gene,D gene,V gene,clone size,CDR3 protein,CDR3 DNA
TRBJ1-2,.,TRBV13,few,CASQGPGAPNYGYTF,TGTGCCAGCCAAGGCCCAGGCGCACCTAACTATGGCTACACCTTC
TRBJ1-4,.,TRBV19,.,CASSIGATNEKLFF,TGTGCCAGTAGTATCGGGGCAACTAATGAAAAACTGTTTTTT
TRBJ1-1,.,TRBV6-5,.,CASILNPQGPNAFF,TGTGCCAGCATTTTGAACCCGCAGGGGCCTAATGCTTTCTTT
TRBJ1-5,TRBD1,TRBV4-2,few,CASSPRQGAVQPQHF,TGTGCCAGCAGCCCCCGACAGGGGGCAGTTCAGCCCCAGCATTTT
TRBJ1-5,TRBD1,TRBV2,.,CASRTGGEYSNQPQHF,TGTGCCAGCAGGACAGGGGGGGAATATAGCAATCAGCCCCAGCATTTT
TRBJ1-2,TRBD1,TRBV10-3,few,CAISGTGTGYGYTF,TGTGCCATCAGTGGAACTGGGACAGGTTATGGCTACACCTTC
TRBJ2-1,.,TRBV5-6,.,CASTTGWEQFF,TGTGCCAGCACCACGGGATGGGAGCAGTTCTTC
TRBJ1-2,.,TRBV6-6,.,CASSNTRDQGGYGYTF,TGTGCCAGCAGCAATACCCGGGACCAAGGGGGCTATGGCTACACCTTC
TRBJ2-1,.,TRBV19,few,CASSPPLGDGMFF,TGTGCCAGTAGCCCCCCACTGGGCGACGGAATGTTCTTC
TRBJ1-1,TRBD1,TRBV5-1,once,CASSWGQGNTEAFF,TGCGCCAGCAGCTGGGGACAGGGGAACACTGAAGCTTTCTTT
TRBJ2-7,TRBD1,TRBV3-1/TRBV3-2,.,CASSQSSTGSEQYF,TGTGCCAGCAGCCAATCCTCGACAGGGTCCGAGCAGTACTTC
TRBJ2-1,TRBD2,TRBV11-2,once,CASSLASGVHEQFF,TGTGCCAGCAGCTTAGCTAGCGGGGTCCATGAGCAGTTCTTC
TRBJ2-7,.,TRBV19,.,CASSGPPNEQYF,TGTGCCAGTAGTGGGCCCCCCAACGAGCAGTACTTC
TRBJ1-2,.,TRBV2,.,CASSRSGVTYGYTF,TGTGCCAGCAGTCGATCCGGGGTCACCTATGGCTACACCTTC
TRBJ2-5,.,TRBV6-2/TRBV6-3,once,CASSYLAETQYF,TGTGCCAGCAGTTACCTAGCAGAGACCCAGTACTTC
TRBJ1-1,.,TRBV20-1,.,CSARAGTEAFF,TGCAGTGCTAGAGCGGGCACTGAAGCTTTCTTT
TRBJ1-1,.,TRBV11-2,.,CASSLVRGAKGNTEAFF,TGTGCCAGCAGCTTAGTGCGGGGGGCAAAGGGGAACACTGAAGCTTTCTTT
TRBJ1-2,.,TRBV9,.,CASSVVQARYGYTF,TGTGCCAGCAGCGTAGTTCAGGCCCGATATGGCTACACCTTC
TRBJ1-1,TRBD1,TRBV5-6,.,CASSLGTGKGTEAFF,TGTGCCAGCAGCTTGGGGACAGGGAAAGGCACTGAAGCTTTCTTT
TRBJ1-2,.,TRBV7-2,.,CASSPEVIWGDGYTF,TGTGCCAGCAGCCCAGAGGTTATATGGGGGGATGGCTACACCTTC
TRBJ2-1,.,TRBV19,.,CASSIRRTVHNEQFF,TGTGCCAGTAGTATAAGGCGGACAGTCCACAATGAGCAGTTCTTC
TRBJ1-1,.,TRBV11-2,.,CASTSTLNTEAFF,TGTGCCAGCACCTCGACACTTAACACTGAAGCTTTCTTT
TRBJ1-2,.,TRBV6-6,.,CATSGDPNYGYTF,TGTGCCACCTCAGGGGACCCAAACTATGGCTACACCTTC
TRBJ2-7,TRBD1,TRBV7-7,.,CASSLRPGGFYEQYF,TGTGCCAGCAGCTTAAGGCCAGGGGGATTCTACGAGCAGTACTTC
TRBJ2-1,TRBD2,TRBV2,.,CASSDRQRGGYRDEQFF,TGTGCCAGCAGTGATCGGCAGCGGGGGGGATACAGGGATGAGCAGTTCTTC
TRBJ1-3,TRBD1,TRBV19,.,CASSATGAGNTIYF,TGTGCCAGTAGTGCGACAGGGGCTGGAAACACCATATATTTT
TRBJ1-1,.,TRBV5-5,.,CASSLALTLNTEAFF,TGTGCCAGCAGCTTGGCTTTGACTCTGAACACTGAAGCTTTCTTT
TRBJ1-2,TRBD1,TRBV6-5,.,CASRTGTGVSYGYTF,TGTGCCAGCAGGACCGGGACAGGGGTCTCTTATGGCTACACCTTC
TRBJ2-1,TRBD2,TRBV5-1,few,CASSYTSGGAVNEQFF,TGCGCCAGCAGCTACACTAGCGGGGGGGCGGTCAATGAGCAGTTCTTC
TRBJ1-4,.,TRBV5-1,.,CASSFLQGSNEKLFF,TGCGCCAGCAGCTTCCTACAGGGAAGTAATGAAAAACTGTTTTTT
TRBJ2-7,TRBD1,TRBV20-1,once,CSATTGTGEYF,TGCAGTGCTACCACTGGGACAGGAGAGTACTTC
TRBJ2-7,TRBD1,TRBV5-1,many,CASRRGQGGTYEQYF,TGCGCCAGCAGGCGAGGACAGGGGGGAACCTACGAGCAGTACTTC
TRBJ1-4,.,TRBV5-1,few,CASSLLQGHSGEKLFF,TGCGCCAGCAGCCTTTTACAGGGTCATAGCGGGGAAAAACTGTTTTTT
TRBJ1-6,.,TRBV5-1,.,CASSLGLNNSPLHF,TGCGCCAGCAGCTTGGGACTGAACAATTCACCCCTCCACTTT
TRBJ1-1,.,TRBV2,.,CASSPLVGGRLF,TGTGCCAGCAGTCCGTTAGTAGGCGGGAGGCTATTT
TRBJ2-3,TRBD1,TRBV9,.,CASSALGLDRGDTQYF,TGTGCCAGCAGCGCCCTCGGACTGGACAGGGGAGATACGCAGTATTTT
TRBJ2-3,TRBD2,TRBV5-1,.,CASSRWSGGAGDTQYF,TGCGCCAGCAGCAGGTGGAGCGGGGGGGCCGGTGATACGCAGTATTTT
TRBJ1-3,.,TRBV6-5,.,CASSSDRFSGNTIYF,TGTGCCAGCAGTTCGGACAGATTCTCTGGAAACACCATATATTTT
TRBJ2-1,TRBD2,TRBV11-2,.,CASEYRGGLGEQFF,TGTGCCAGCGAATACCGGGGGGGGCTGGGTGAGCAGTTCTTC
TRBJ2-1,.,TRBV2,.,CASSGGPTDQFF,TGTGCCAGCAGCGGGGGACCAACCGACCAGTTCTTC
TRBJ2-7,.,TRBV11-2,.,CASSPGQGGTYEQYF,TGTGCCAGCAGCCCCGGGCAGGGGGGAACCTACGAGCAGTACTTC
TRBJ1-2,TRBD1,TRBV7-3,.,CASSSGQLYGYTF,TGTGCCAGCAGCTCGGGACAGCTCTATGGCTACACCTTC
TRBJ2-1,.,TRBV19,.,CASSILPRQGFVYNEQFF,TGTGCCAGTAGTATCCTCCCGAGGCAGGGGTTTGTCTACAATGAGCAGTTCTTC
TRBJ2-4,.,TRBV19,.,CASSIDGGNQNIQYF,TGTGCCAGTAGTATAGATGGCGGTAACCAAAACATTCAGTACTTC
TRBJ1-2,TRBD1,TRBV6-6,.,CASSLTGDYGYTF,TGTGCCAGCAGCTTGACAGGGGACTATGGCTACACCTTC
TRBJ2-5,.,TRBV24-1,.,CATSDSMGSQETQYF,TGTGCCACCAGTGATTCAATGGGCTCCCAAGAGACCCAGTACTTC
TRBJ1-2,TRBD1,TRBV5-6,once,CASSLIGDRSNYGYTF,TGTGCCAGCAGCCTTATAGGGGACAGATCTAACTATGGCTACACCTTC
TRBJ1-2,TRBD1,TRBV2,.,CASSGTGERGYTF,TGTGCCAGCAGTGGAACAGGGGAAAGAGGCTACACCTTC
TRBJ1-4,.,TRBV5-1,.,CASSRDSNEKLFF,TGCGCCAGCAGCCGAGACAGTAATGAAAAACTGTTTTTT
TRBJ2-7,TRBD1,TRBV7-9,few,CASGGQGKPYEQYF,TGTGCCAGCGGGGGACAGGGGAAGCCCTACGAGCAGTACTTC
TRBJ1-2,TRBD1,TRBV9,.,CASSVEVEGARGYTF,TGTGCCAGCAGCGTAGAGGTCGAGGGGGCGCGCGGCTACACCTTC